What follows describes a single TCR beta chain. This sample is drawn from a study of control samples from healthy donors and cancer patients. Here immunoSEQ multiplex PCR was the method, and the copy in TCRdb shows in-frame clones only, minus some. The sample consists of almost 85,000 clones, approximately 80% of them appearing once. The CDR3 sequence is 13 residues long. CDR1 is LNHDA, CDR2 SQIVND, per germline (reference sequence). V trimming: 10 bases; J trimming: 4 bases; junction bases outside the gene matches: 9. Sequencing was done on a sample of PBMCs. The rearrangement uses TRBV19 and TRBJ1-1; 7 nucleotides agree with TRBD1. The sequence was collected from a man aged 60 to 75 with head and neck cancer. In nucleotides, the CDR3 is TGTGCCACCTCACAGGGGAGGGTCACTGAAGCTTTCTTT. Its protein is CATSQGRVTEAFF. Variable domain in full (rest from reference TRBV19 and TRBJ1-1): DGGITQSPKYLFRKEGQNVTLSCEQNLNHDAMYWYRQDPGQGLRLIYYSQIVNDFQKGDIAEGYSVSREKKESFPLTVTSAQKNPTAFYLCATSQGRVTEAFFGQGTRLTVV.